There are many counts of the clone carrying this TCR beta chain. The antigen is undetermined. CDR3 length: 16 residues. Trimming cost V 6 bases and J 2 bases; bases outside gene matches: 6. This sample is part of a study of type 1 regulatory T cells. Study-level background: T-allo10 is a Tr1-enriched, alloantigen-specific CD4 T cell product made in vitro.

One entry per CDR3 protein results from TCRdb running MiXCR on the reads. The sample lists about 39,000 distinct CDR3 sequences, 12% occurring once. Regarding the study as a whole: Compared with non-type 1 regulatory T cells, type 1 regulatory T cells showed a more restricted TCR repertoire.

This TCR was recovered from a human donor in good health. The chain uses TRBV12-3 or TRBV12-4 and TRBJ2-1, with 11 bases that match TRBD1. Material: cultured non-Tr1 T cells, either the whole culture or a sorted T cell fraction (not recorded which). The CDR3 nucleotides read TGTGCCAGCAGGGGGAGGGGACAGGGGGCCTACAATGAGCAGTTCTTC. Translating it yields CASRGRGQGAYNEQFF.